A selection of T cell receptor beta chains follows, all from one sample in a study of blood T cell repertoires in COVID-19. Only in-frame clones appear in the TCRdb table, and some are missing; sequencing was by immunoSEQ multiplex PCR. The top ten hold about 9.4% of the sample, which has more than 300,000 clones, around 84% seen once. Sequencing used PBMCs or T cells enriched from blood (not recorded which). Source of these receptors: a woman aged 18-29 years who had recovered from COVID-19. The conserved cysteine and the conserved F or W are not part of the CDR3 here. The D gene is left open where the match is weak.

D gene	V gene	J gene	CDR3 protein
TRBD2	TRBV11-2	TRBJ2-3	ASRGGTSGGTDTQY
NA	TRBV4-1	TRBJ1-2	ASSPGGPWGYT
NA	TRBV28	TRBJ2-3	ASIIYWSGDATDTQY
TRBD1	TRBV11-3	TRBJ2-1	ASSFGDRVYNEQF
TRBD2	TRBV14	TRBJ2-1	ASSHGTSGYNEQF
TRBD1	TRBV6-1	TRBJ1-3	ASSVTGTGWSGNTIY
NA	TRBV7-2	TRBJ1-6	ASSSNQAGNGSPLH
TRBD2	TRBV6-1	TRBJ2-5	ASSEGDGGVGTQY
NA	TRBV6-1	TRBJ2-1	ASSVERVSSYNEQF
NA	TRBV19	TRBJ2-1	ASKPSTSSYNEQF
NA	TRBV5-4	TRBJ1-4	ASSLGVPGFEKLF
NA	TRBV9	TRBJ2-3	ASKLSPLSTDTQY
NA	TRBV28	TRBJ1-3	ASSKDSGSSGNTIY
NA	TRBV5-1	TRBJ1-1	ASTEFETGPIGAF
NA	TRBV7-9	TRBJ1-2	ASTVPLEGAYGYT
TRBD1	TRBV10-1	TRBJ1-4	ASSEGQGAGEKLF
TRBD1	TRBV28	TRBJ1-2	ASSLSQGVAYGYT
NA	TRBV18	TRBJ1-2	ASSPENGANYGYT
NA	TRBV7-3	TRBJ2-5	ASSLTGGDRGTQY
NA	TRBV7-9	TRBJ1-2	ASSTRTVGTQGYT
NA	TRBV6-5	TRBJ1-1	ATVGAPNTEAF
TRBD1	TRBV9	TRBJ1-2	ASSVLGTGSYGYT
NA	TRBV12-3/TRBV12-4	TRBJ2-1	ASSRGRVDEQF
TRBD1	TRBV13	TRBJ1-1	ASSGTGGWGAF
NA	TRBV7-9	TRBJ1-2	ASSVRPKEGYT
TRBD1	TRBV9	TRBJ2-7	ASSGGDRGFYEQY
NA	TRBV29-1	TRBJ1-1	SVEPRGGTEAF
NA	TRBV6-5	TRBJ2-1	ASARISPNEQF
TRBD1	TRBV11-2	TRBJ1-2	ASSLSAGQGVWYGYT
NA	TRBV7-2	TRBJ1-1	ASSLRITEAF
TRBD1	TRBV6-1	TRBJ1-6	ASSEAVRTGDMIEGNSPLH
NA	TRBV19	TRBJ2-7	ASSIGVEQY
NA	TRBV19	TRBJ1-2	ASSITGREGYT
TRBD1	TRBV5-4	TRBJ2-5	ASSSGTGLILKGETQY
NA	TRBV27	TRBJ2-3	ASSLLGATSTDTQY
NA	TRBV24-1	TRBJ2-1	ATSDPQGQGSLYNEQF
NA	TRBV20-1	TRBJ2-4	SASYRKNIQY
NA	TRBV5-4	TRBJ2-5	ASSPEGGLETQY
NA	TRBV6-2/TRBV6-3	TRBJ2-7	ASSYSRTTAASYEQY
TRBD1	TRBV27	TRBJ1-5	ASSSFRDRARNQPQH
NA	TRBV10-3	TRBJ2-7	ATLPGAGYEQY
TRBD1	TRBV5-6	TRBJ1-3	ASSLLGGQGDHGNTIY
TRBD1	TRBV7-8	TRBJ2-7	ASSPGTGGHYEQY
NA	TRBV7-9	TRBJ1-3	ASSLVPGAGNTIY
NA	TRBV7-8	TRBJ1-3	ASSLGWGAGNTIY
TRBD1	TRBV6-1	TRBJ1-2	ASSETNTGTGGGYT
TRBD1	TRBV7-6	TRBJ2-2	ASSFGTGATGELF
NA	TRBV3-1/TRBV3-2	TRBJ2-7	ASSPFSSSYEQY